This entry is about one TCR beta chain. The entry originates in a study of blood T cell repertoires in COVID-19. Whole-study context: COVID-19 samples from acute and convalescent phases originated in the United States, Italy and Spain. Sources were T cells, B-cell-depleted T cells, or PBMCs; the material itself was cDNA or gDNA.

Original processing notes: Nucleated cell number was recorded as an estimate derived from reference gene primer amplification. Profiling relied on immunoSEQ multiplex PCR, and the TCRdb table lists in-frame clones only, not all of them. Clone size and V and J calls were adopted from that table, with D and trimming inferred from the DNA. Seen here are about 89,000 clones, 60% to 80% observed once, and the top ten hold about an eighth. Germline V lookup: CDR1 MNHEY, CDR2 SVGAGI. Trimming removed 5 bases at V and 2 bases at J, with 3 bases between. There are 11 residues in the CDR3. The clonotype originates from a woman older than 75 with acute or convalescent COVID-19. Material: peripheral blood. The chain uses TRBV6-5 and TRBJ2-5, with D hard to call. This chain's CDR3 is CASSTQETQYF. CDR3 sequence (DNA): TGTGCCAGCAGTACTCAAGAGACCCAGTACTTC.